Each of the 28 T cell receptor beta chains below was sequenced from the same sample in a study of blood T cell repertoires in COVID-19. Sequencing used immunoSEQ multiplex PCR; TCRdb keeps in-frame clones, though not all of them. This sample yields more than 100,000 clones, of which roughly 80% are seen a single time; 16% belongs to the top ten. The sample comprised peripheral blood. The receptors were sampled from a woman in her forties or fifties with acute or convalescent COVID-19.

The sample holds one count of this clone. The V gene is TRBV6-6, the J gene TRBJ1-1; 7 nucleotides line up with TRBD1. V lost 5 bases to trimming and J lost 3 bases; unmatched junction nucleotides: 6. The CDR3 runs to 14 residues. In germline, CDR1 is MNHNY, CDR2 SVGAGI (reference sequence). The CDR3 sequence: CASSVQGTYTEAFF. The CDR3 bases are TGTGCCAGCAGTGTACAGGGGACTTACACTGAAGCTTTCTTT.

The rearrangement joins TRBV19 to TRBJ2-2; possibly TRBD2 for D (6 bases). Trimming pared 5 bases from V and 4 bases from J, leaving 14 bases between. The CDR3 is 15 amino acids. Germline V gene sequence: CDR1 LNHDA, CDR2 SQIVND (reference sequence). The chain's CDR3 is CASSPRQGGTGELFF. Here the CDR3 DNA reads TGTGCCAGTAGTCCCCGGCAGGGAGGCACCGGGGAGCTGTTTTTT. Filled out from reference TRBV19 and TRBJ2-2, the complete variable domain reads DGGITQSPKYLFRKEGQNVTLSCEQNLNHDAMYWYRQDPGQGLRLIYYSQIVNDFQKGDIAEGYSVSREKKESFPLTVTSAQKNPTAFYLCASSPRQGGTGELFFGEGSRLTVL.

This clone was seen just once. The chain links TRBV6-5 to TRBJ1-2; 10 nucleotides agree with TRBD1. J was trimmed by 2 bases and V by 6 bases; bases with no gene match: 6. CDR1 MNHEY and CDR2 SVGAGI come from the germline V gene. The length of the CDR3 is 15 residues. CDR3 amino acids: CASSVDRGLNYGYTF. The DNA of the CDR3 is TGTGCCAGCAGCGTTGACAGGGGGCTCAACTATGGCTACACCTTC.

This chain links TRBV30 with TRBJ2-4; 8 nucleotides agree with TRBD2. This CDR3 has 15 residues. CDR1 and CDR2 (germline): GTSNPN, SVGIG (reference sequence). V gave up 5 bases and J gave up 7 bases; unmatched junction bases: 13. CDR3 in amino acids: CAWYGGAGAWNIQYF. The CDR3 coding sequence is TGTGCCTGGTACGGGGGAGCGGGGGCATGGAACATTCAGTACTTC. The full variable domain, with the rest looked up from reference TRBV30 and TRBJ2-4, is SQTIHQWPATLVQPVGSPLSLECTVEGTSNPNLYWYRQAAGRGLQLLFYSVGIGQISSEVPQNLSASRPQDRQFILSSKKLLLSDSGFYLCAWYGGAGAWNIQYFGAGTRLSVL.

This rearrangement joins TRBV4-2 to TRBJ1-2; 12 positions match TRBD1. This CDR3 is 18 amino acids long. Trimming removed 5 bases from V and 4 bases from J; junction bases left unmatched: 14. Germline V gives CDR1 LGHNA, CDR2 YNFKEQ. The CDR3 loop reads CASSKTTGQGAQGYGYTF. The CDR3 nucleotides are TGTGCCAGCAGCAAAACAACGGGACAGGGGGCGCAGGGCTATGGCTACACCTTC.

The rearrangement joins TRBV28 to TRBJ2-3; TRBD2 matches 9 bases. V shed 6 bases and J 1 base; nucleotides not matched to a gene: 8. The CDR3 is 16 residues long. Germline V lookup: CDR1 MDHEN, CDR2 SYDVKM. The CDR3 reads CASRGHKRGGTDTQYF. For the CDR3, the DNA is TGTGCCAGCAGGGGGCATAAGCGGGGGGGCACAGATACGCAGTATTTT.

The chain carries TRBV6-1 and TRBJ2-7, with TRBD2 matching 7 bases. The CDR3 contains 14 residues. With 2 bases clipped from V and 4 bases from J, the junction kept 5 bases outside the gene matches. Germline assignment: CDR1 MNHNS and CDR2 SASEGT. The CDR3 DNA reads as TGTGCCAGCAGTGAATTGTCTAGCGGTTACGAGCAGTACTTC. This encodes CASSELSSGYEQYF.

V and J are TRBV5-4 and TRBJ1-2; D not certain. The CDR3 extends over 19 amino acids. The V end was cut by 4 bases, the J end by 2 bases, with 27 bases between. Germline V gene sequence: CDR1 SGHNT, CDR2 YYREEE (reference sequence). The CDR3 protein is CASSLGSFRSGSQNYGYTF. Here the CDR3 DNA reads TGTGCCAGCAGCCTGGGATCCTTTCGGTCCGGGAGTCAGAACTATGGCTACACCTTC.

The CDR3 reads CASSEGSDFQRTGELFF. CDR3 bases: TGTGCCAGCAGTGAAGGGTCCGATTTTCAGAGGACCGGGGAGCTGTTTTTT. This chain joins TRBV6-1 and TRBJ2-2, with D uncertain. The V end lost 1 base, the J end lost 5 bases, and 17 bases lay between the germline ends. Germline CDR1 MNHNS, CDR2 SASEGT. This CDR3 spans 17 amino acids.

The chain combines TRBV19 with TRBJ1-1; 8 nucleotides match TRBD1. This CDR3 is built from 15 residues. After removal of 5 bases from V and 3 bases from J, the junction contained 8 bases not matched to a gene. CDR1 and CDR2 from the germline V gene are LNHDA and SQIVND (reference sequence). The CDR3 here is CASSEGQGAYTEAFF. The CDR3 DNA reads TGTGCCAGTAGTGAAGGTCAGGGGGCTTACACTGAAGCTTTCTTT.

This clone was observed many times. CDR3 sequence (DNA): TGTGCCTGGAAAGCAGAGGCGGATTCACCCCTCCACTTT. Translating it yields CAWKAEADSPLHF. This sequence joins TRBV30 and TRBJ1-6; D is uncertain. V lost 4 bases and J 8 bases, leaving 12 bases between the germline ends. There are 13 residues in the CDR3. The V gene's germline CDR1 is GTSNPN and CDR2 SVGIG (reference sequence).

The chain links TRBV28 to TRBJ2-2; 7 positions match TRBD1. V lost 7 bases, J lost 7 bases, and 6 bases stayed unmatched. CDR3 length equals 13 residues. CDR1 and CDR2 from the germline V gene are MDHEN and SYDVKM. The CDR3, as DNA: TGTGCCAGCAATAGGCCAGGGGGCGGGGAGCTGTTTTTT. It is translated as CASNRPGGGELFF.

The chain uses TRBV30 and TRBJ1-5; a possible D gene is TRBD1 (5 bases). Deletions cut 0 bases from V and 1 base from J, with 10 bases between. Per germline, CDR1 GTSNPN and CDR2 SVGIG (reference sequence). CDR3 length: 15 amino acids. The CDR3 loop reads CAWSVRAGSNQPQHF. The CDR3 DNA reads TGTGCCTGGAGTGTACGTGCAGGGAGCAATCAGCCCCAGCATTTT.

This clone was counted only a few times. The chain employs TRBV5-1 and TRBJ1-4; D is unclear. V lost 4 bases, J lost 6 bases, and 16 bases lay in between. In germline, CDR1 is SGHRS, CDR2 YFSETQ. The CDR3 has 15 residues. The CDR3 here is CASSPRGQLDEKLFF. In DNA form, the CDR3 reads TGCGCCAGCAGCCCCCGAGGGCAGCTTGATGAAAAACTGTTTTTT.

The rearrangement uses TRBV6-5 and TRBJ1-1; D unclear. Per germline, CDR1 MNHEY and CDR2 SVGAGI. Trimming shortened V by 10 bases and J by 0 bases, and 12 bases separated the two germline ends. This CDR3 region has 13 residues. The CDR3 spells CATKHNMNTEAFF. The DNA of the CDR3 is TGTGCCACGAAACATAATATGAACACTGAAGCTTTCTTT.

The rearrangement joins TRBV12-3 or TRBV12-4 to TRBJ1-6; D uncertain. V was clipped by 5 bases and J by 11 bases, with 13 bases between them. This CDR3 contains 13 residues. The CDR3 is CASSPIMGAPLHF. CDR3 DNA: TGTGCCAGCAGTCCCATAATGGGAGCACCCCTCCACTTT.

In this sample, this clone turned up once. The chain joins TRBV10-3 to TRBJ2-3; 7 bases map to TRBD2. The CDR3 runs to 14 residues. Germline loops: CDR1 ENHRY, CDR2 SYGVKD. Trimming removed 6 bases from V and 1 base from J; junction bases left unmatched: 4. The CDR3 coding sequence is TGTGCCATCAGCTGGAGCGGGGGCACAGATACGCAGTATTTT. Protein product: CAISWSGGTDTQYF.

As to this clone: Within the sample, other DNA sequences also encode this same CDR3. The V and J genes are TRBV30 and TRBJ1-1; tentative D call: TRBD1 (5 bases). The CDR3 length is 13 residues. Germline values: CDR1 GTSNPN, CDR2 SVGIG (reference sequence). Trimming cost V 2 bases and J 1 base, with 8 bases left between them. This CDR3 reads CAWSRQGNTEAFF. DNA for the CDR3: TGTGCCTGGAGTCGTCAGGGGAACACTGAAGCTTTCTTT.

The chain uses TRBV9 and TRBJ1-2; D is perhaps TRBD1 (6 bases). This CDR3 contains 16 residues. CDR1 and CDR2 (germline): SGDLS, YYNGEE. With 3 bases removed from V and 4 bases from J, the gap between germline ends came to 19 bases. The CDR3 reads CASSAQPGQNSYGYTF. Here the CDR3 DNA reads TGTGCCAGCAGCGCCCAACCGGGACAAAACTCCTATGGCTACACCTTC.

The CDR3 region is CASSWTSGGPAKNIQYF. The CDR3 coding sequence is TGTGCCAGCAGCTGGACTAGCGGGGGGCCAGCCAAAAACATTCAGTACTTC. This chain joins TRBV3-1 (or the pseudogene TRBV3-2) and TRBJ2-4, with 14 nucleotides matching TRBD2. The CDR3 totals 17 residues. V shed 5 bases and J 0 bases; nucleotides not matched to a gene: 3. Per the germline V gene, CDR1 is LGHDT and CDR2 is YNNKEL (reference sequence).

The sample holds one count of this clone. The V and J genes are TRBV12-3 or TRBV12-4 and TRBJ1-2; D not resolved. This CDR3 is 13 amino acids long. Between the trimmed V and J ends, which lost 7 bases and 4 bases, there was a span of 13 bases. CDR3 sequence: CASTEQTSYGYTF. DNA for the CDR3: TGTGCCAGCACCGAACAGACAAGCTATGGCTACACCTTC.

The chain is built from TRBV5-1 and TRBJ1-6; 7 bases line up with TRBD1. The CDR3 loop spans 15 amino acids. Germline V lookup: CDR1 SGHRS, CDR2 YFSETQ. The ends lost 0 bases at V and 7 bases at J; junction bases unmatched: 4. For the CDR3, the DNA is TGCGCCAGCAGCTTGGTTCCGACAGGGAATTCACCCCTCCACTTT. It translates to CASSLVPTGNSPLHF.

The V and J genes are TRBV3-1 (or the pseudogene TRBV3-2) and TRBJ2-7, with TRBD2 matching over 12 bases. CDR1 and CDR2 (germline): LGHDT, YNNKEL (reference sequence). J lost 4 bases, V lost 4 bases, and 2 bases had no gene match. This CDR3 comprises 14 residues. CDR3: CASSRTSGEYEQYF. CDR3 nucleotide sequence: TGTGCCAGCAGCCGGACTAGCGGGGAGTACGAGCAGTACTTC.

Comments on this clone: One end of the junction fails to match germline, which may point to a read error. The CDR3 here is CASSPGGSLLHF. The CDR3 DNA sequence: TGTGCCAGCAGCCCGGGGGGGTCACTCCTCCACTTT. The rearrangement joins TRBV11-2 to TRBJ1-6; tentative D call: TRBD1 (5 bases). CDR1 SGHAT and CDR2 FQNNGV come from the germline V gene. This CDR3 region has 12 residues.

The gene calls are TRBV29-1 and TRBJ1-2; 8 bases align to TRBD1. V trimming: 6 bases; J trimming: 8 bases; junction bases outside the gene matches: 8. The germline gives CDR1 SQVTM, CDR2 ANQGSEA. The CDR3 consists of 12 residues. The CDR3 coding sequence is TGCAGCGTGGTTGGACAGGGCCGAGGCTACACCTTC. The encoded protein is CSVVGQGRGYTF.

The J gene is TRBJ1-2, the V gene TRBV29-1; D is possibly TRBD1 (5 bases). Germline assignment: CDR1 SQVTM and CDR2 ANQGSEA. V was trimmed by 4 bases and J by 9 bases, leaving 15 bases between them. The length of the CDR3 is 12 residues. CDR3 nucleotides: TGCAGCGTTGTCTTGTGGGGGACTAGCTACACCTTC. Its translation: CSVVLWGTSYTF.

The chain has TRBV15 and TRBJ2-7; TRBD2 agrees at 11 bases. J gave up 1 base and V 1 base, and 6 bases lay outside the gene matches. The CDR3 has 17 amino acids. The germline gives CDR1 LNHNV, CDR2 YYDKDF (reference sequence). The CDR3 DNA sequence: TGTGCCACCAGCAGAGGGCCGACTAGCGGGGCTTCCTACGAGCAGTACTTC. It codes for CATSRGPTSGASYEQYF.

This clone was seen a few times. J is TRBJ2-7 and V is TRBV2, with a tentative D call TRBD2 (5 bases). CDR1 SNHLY and CDR2 FYNNEI come from the germline V gene. The CDR3 runs to 12 residues. Trimming pared 6 bases from V and 5 bases from J, leaving 11 bases between. CDR3 sequence reads: CASRADVNEQYF. CDR3 bases: TGTGCCAGCAGAGCGGACGTGAACGAGCAGTACTTC.